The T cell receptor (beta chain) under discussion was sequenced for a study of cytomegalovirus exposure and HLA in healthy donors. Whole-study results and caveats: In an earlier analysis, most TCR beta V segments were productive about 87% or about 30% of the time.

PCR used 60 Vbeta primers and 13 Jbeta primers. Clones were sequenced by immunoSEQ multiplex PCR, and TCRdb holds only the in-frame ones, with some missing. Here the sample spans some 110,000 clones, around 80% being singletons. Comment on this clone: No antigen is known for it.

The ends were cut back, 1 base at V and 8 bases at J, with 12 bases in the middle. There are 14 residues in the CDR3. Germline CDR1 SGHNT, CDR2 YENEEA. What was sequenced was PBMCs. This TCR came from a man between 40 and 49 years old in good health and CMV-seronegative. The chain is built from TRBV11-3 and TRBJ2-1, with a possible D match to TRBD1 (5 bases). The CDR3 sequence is CASSLGWGRDEQFF. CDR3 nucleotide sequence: TGTGCCAGCAGCTTAGGGTGGGGCCGCGATGAGCAGTTCTTC.